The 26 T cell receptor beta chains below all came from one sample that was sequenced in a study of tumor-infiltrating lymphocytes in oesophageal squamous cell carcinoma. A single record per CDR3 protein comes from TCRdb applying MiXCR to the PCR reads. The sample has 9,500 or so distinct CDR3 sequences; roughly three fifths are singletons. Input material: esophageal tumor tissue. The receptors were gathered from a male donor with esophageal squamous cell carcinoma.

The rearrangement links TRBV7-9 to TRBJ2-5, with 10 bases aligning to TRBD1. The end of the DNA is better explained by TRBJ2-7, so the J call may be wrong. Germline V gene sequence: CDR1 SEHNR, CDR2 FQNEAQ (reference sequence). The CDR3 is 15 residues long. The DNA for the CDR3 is TGTGCCAGCAGCAACCGGGACAGGGGCTCCTACGAGCAGTACTTC. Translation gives CASSNRDRGSYEQYF.

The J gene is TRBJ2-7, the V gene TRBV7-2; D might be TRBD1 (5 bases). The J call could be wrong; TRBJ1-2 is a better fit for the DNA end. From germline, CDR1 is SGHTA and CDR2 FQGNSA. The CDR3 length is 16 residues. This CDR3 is CASSLEGRAGGYGYTF. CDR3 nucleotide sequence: TGTGCCAGCAGCTTAGAGGGCAGGGCGGGTGGCTATGGCTACACCTTC.

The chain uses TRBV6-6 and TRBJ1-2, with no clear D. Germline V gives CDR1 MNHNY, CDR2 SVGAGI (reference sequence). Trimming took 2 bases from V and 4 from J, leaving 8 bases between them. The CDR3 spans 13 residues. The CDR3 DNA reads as TGTGCCAGCAGTTACGCCCGAGGCTATGGCTACACCTTC. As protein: CASSYARGYGYTF.

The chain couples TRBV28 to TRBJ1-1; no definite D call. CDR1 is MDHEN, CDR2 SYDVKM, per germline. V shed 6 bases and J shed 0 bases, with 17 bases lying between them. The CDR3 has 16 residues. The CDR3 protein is CASSHSESHMNTEAFF. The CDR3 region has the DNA TGTGCCAGCAGCCATTCTGAGTCACATATGAACACTGAAGCTTTCTTT.

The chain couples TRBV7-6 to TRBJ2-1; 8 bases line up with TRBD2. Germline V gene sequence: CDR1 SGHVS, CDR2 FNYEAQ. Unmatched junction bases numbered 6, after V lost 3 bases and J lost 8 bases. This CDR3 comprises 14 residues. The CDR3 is CASSFSGEFYEQFF. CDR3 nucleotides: TGTGCCAGCAGCTTTAGCGGGGAGTTCTATGAGCAGTTCTTC.

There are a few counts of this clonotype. CDR3 nucleotides: TGTGCCAGCAGTTTAATGGGGAGTGAGCAGTTCTTC. Translated, it gives CASSLMGSEQFF. The chain recombines TRBV12-3 or TRBV12-4 with TRBJ2-5; weak D call: TRBD2 (5 bases). With the DNA end fitting TRBJ2-1 better, the J assignment may be wrong. The CDR3 has 12 amino acids.

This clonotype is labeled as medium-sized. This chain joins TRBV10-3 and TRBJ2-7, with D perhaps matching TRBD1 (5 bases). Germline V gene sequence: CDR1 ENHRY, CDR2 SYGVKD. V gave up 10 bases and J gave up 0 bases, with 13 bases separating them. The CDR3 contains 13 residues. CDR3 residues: CATVQGYSYEQYF. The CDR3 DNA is TGTGCCACCGTTCAGGGATACTCCTACGAGCAGTACTTC.

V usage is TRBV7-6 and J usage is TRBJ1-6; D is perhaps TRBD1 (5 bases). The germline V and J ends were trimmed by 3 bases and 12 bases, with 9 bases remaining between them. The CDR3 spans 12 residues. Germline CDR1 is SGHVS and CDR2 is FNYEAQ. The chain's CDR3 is CASSFGQGPLHF. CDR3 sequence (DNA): TGTGCCAGCAGCTTCGGACAAGGACCCCTCCACTTT.

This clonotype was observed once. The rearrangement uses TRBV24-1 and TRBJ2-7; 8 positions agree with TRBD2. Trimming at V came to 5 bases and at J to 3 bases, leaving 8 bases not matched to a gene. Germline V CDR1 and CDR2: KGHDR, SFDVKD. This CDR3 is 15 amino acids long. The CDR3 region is CATSGGTRDFYEQYF. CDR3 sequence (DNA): TGTGCCACCAGTGGAGGGACTAGGGACTTCTACGAGCAGTACTTC.

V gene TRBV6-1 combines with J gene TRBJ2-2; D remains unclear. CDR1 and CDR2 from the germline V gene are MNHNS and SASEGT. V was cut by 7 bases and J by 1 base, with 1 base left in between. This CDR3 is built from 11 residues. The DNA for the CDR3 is TGTGCCAGCAAGAACACCGGGGAGCTGTTTTTT. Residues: CASKNTGELFF.

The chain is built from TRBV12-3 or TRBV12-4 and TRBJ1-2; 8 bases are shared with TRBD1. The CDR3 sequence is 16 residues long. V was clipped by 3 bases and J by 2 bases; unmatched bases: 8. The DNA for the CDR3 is TGTGCCAGCAGTTTTAGGGGAGGACAGGGAAACTATGGCTACACCTTC. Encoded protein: CASSFRGGQGNYGYTF.

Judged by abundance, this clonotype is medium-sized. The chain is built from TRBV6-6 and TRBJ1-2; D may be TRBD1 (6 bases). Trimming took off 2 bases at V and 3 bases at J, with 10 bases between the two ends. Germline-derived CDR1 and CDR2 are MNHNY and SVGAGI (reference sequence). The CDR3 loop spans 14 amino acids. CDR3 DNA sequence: TGTGCCAGCAGTTACCTACAGGGTTACTATGGCTACACCTTC. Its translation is CASSYLQGYYGYTF.

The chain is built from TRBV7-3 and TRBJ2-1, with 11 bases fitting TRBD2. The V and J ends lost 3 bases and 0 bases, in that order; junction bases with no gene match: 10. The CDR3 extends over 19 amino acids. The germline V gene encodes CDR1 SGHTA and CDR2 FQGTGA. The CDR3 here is CASSFLAGGPLSSYNEQFF. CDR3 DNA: TGTGCCAGCAGCTTCTTAGCGGGAGGGCCGTTGAGCTCCTACAATGAGCAGTTCTTC.

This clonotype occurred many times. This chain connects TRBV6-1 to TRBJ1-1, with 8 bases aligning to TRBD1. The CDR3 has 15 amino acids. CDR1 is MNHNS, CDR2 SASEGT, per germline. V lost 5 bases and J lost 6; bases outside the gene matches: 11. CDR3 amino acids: CASSRRQGTGPEAFF. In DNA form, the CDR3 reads TGTGCCAGCAGTCGAAGACAGGGGACGGGCCCTGAAGCTTTCTTT.

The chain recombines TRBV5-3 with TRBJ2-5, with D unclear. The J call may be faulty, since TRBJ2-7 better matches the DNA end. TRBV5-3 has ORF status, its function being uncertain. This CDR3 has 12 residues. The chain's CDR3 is CASSTGPYEQYF. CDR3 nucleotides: TGTGCCAGCAGCACGGGTCCCTACGAGCAGTACTTC.

The CDR3 DNA follows: TGTGCCAGCAGCCTGGACAGAAATCCCCTCCACTTT. This translates into CASSLDRNPLHF. The V gene is TRBV7-6, the J gene TRBJ1-6; a possible D gene is TRBD1 (6 bases). This CDR3 is 12 amino acids long. V lost 5 bases and J 13 bases, leaving 12 bases between the germline ends. Germline V gene data show CDR1 as SGHVS and CDR2 as FNYEAQ.

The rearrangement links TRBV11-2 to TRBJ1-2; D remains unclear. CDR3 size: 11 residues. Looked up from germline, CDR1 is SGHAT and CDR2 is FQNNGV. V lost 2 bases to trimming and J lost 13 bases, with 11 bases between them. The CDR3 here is CASSLQATPTF. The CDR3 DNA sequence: TGTGCCAGCAGCTTACAAGCCACGCCCACCTTC.

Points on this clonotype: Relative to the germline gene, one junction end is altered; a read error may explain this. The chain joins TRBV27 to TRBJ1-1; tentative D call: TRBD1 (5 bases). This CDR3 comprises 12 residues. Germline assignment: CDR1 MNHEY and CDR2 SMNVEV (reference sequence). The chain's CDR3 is CASGTGTSEPYF. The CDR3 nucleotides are TGTGCCAGTGGAACCGGGACTAGCGAGCCGTACTTT.

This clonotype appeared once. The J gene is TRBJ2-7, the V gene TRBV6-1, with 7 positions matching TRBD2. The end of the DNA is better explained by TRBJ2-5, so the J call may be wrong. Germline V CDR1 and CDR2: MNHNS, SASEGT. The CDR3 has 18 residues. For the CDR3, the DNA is TGTGCCAGCAGTGAACGATGGGCGGGAGAGAGTTCTCCAGAGACCCAGTACTTC. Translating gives CASSERWAGESSPETQYF.

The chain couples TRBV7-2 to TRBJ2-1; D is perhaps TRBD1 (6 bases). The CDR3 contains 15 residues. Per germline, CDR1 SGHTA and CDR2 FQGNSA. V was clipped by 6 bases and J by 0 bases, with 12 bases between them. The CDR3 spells CASRTRGSSYNEQFF. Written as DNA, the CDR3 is TGTGCCAGCAGGACAAGGGGGAGCTCCTACAATGAGCAGTTCTTC.

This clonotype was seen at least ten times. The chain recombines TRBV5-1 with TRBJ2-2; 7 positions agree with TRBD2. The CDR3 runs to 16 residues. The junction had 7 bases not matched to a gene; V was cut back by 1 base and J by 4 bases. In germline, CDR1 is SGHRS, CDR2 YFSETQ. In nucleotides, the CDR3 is TGCGCCAGCAGCTTGATCGCGGGAGAACTCACCGGGGAGCTGTTTTTT. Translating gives CASSLIAGELTGELFF.

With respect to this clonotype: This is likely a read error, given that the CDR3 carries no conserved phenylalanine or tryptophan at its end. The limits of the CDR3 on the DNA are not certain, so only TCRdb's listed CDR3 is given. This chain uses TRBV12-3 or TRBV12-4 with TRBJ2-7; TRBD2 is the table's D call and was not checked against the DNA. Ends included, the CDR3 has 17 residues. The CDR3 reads CASSFWTSGRLEQYFGS.

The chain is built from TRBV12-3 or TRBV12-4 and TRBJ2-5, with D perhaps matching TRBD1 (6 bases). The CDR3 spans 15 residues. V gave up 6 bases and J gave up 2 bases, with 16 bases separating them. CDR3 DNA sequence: TGTGCCAGCAGAACAGGACAGTTACTTCAAGAGACCCAGTACTTC. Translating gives CASRTGQLLQETQYF.

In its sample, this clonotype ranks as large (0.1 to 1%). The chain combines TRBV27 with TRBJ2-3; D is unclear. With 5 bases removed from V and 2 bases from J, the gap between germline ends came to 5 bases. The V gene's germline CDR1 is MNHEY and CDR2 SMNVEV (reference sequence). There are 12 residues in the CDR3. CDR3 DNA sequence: TGTGCCAGCAGTCCCAACACAGATACGCAGTATTTT. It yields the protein CASSPNTDTQYF.

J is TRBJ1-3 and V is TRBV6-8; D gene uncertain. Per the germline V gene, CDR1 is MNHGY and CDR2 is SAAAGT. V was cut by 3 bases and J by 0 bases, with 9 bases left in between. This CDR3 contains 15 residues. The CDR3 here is CASSYDRSSGNTIYF. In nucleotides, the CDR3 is TGTGCCAGCAGTTATGACCGGAGCTCTGGAAACACCATATATTTT.

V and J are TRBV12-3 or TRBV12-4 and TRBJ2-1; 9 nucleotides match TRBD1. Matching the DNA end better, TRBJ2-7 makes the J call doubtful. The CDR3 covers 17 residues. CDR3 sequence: CASSLTYGTGFPTEQYF. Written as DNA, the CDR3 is TGTGCCAGCAGTCTTACCTACGGGACAGGGTTTCCTACCGAGCAGTACTTC.